The 24 T cell receptor beta chains listed next were all sequenced from one sample in a study of T cell clonality in common variable immunodeficiency. TCRdb keeps only in-frame clones here, not all; method: immunoSEQ multiplex PCR. Sampling found 40,000 to 55,000 clones, none seen once. The sequenced sample consisted of peripheral blood mononuclear cells. These receptors originate from a person aged 18 to 70 in good health.

This clone appeared many times. Read sequence stops 3 residues before the CDR3 end, and the germline J gene provides the missing end. This chain links TRBV6-1 with TRBJ2-4; possibly TRBD2 for D (6 bases). This CDR3 is built from 14 residues. The V gene's germline CDR1 is MNHNS and CDR2 SASEGT. Partial CDR3 DNA: TGTGCCAGCAGTGAACGTAGAGGAGGGCCCCTT. Its protein product is CASSERRGGPL. The whole CDR3 sequence is CASSERRGGPLQYF.

The table lists this clone with many counts. The read stops 3 residues short of the end of the CDR3; the missing end is completed from the germline J gene. The rearrangement links TRBV18 to TRBJ2-2; 7 bases are a match to TRBD1. The CDR3 is made up of 15 amino acids. Trimming at V came to 0 bases and at J to 5 bases, leaving 3 bases not matched to a gene. The germline gives CDR1 KGHSH, CDR2 LQKENI. The chain's CDR3 is CASSPPYRGTGELFF. The part of the CDR3 DNA that was read is TGTGCCAGCTCACCACCGTACAGGGGAACCGGGGAG. Variable domain in full (rest from reference TRBV18 and TRBJ2-2): NAGVMQNPRHLVRRRGQEARLRCSPMKGHSHVYWYRQLPEEGLKFMVYLQKENIIDESGMPKERFSAEFPKEGPSILRIQQVVRGDSAAYFCASSPPYRGTGELFFGEGSRLTVL.

In this sample, this clone turned up many times. With the read ending 3 residues before the CDR3 end, the germline J gene is used to fill in that end. The chain employs TRBV7-8 and TRBJ1-4; TRBD1 is a possible D gene (5 bases). V was shortened by 4 bases and J by 8 bases, with 11 bases between the two germline ends. Germline V gene sequence: CDR1 SGHVS, CDR2 FQNEAQ. This CDR3 is 13 amino acids long. CDR3 sequence: CASSWASGEKLFF. The covered CDR3 bases are TGTGCCAGCAGCTGGGCCTCAGGGGAAAAA.

This clone was detected many times. The read terminates 3 residues ahead of where the CDR3 ends, so the germline J gene completes it. This chain uses TRBV5-6 with TRBJ2-7; D perhaps matches TRBD2 (7 bases). CDR1 and CDR2 (germline): SGHDT, YYEEEE. V lost 0 bases, J lost 0 bases, and 10 bases lay in between. The CDR3 extends over 15 amino acids. The CDR3 sequence is CASSLGAGASYEQYF. Incomplete CDR3 DNA: TGTGCCAGCAGCTTGGGGGCGGGGGCCTCCTACGAG.

This clone was detected many times. The DNA ends 3 residues before the CDR3 does, and the rest of the CDR3 is filled in from the germline J gene. The chain has TRBV30 and TRBJ2-1; 8 bases line up with TRBD2. The germline V gene has CDR1 GTSNPN and CDR2 SVGIG (reference sequence). V shed 4 bases and J 2 bases; nucleotides not matched to a gene: 4. The CDR3 runs to 14 residues. The CDR3 DNA, read in part, is TGTGCCTGGATTAAAGCGGGAGCCTACAATGAG. This encodes CAWIKAGAYNE. The full CDR3 is CAWIKAGAYNEQFF.

This clone was detected a few times. The part of the CDR3 DNA that was read is TGTGCCTGGAGACAAAATAACTATGGT. This translates into CAWRQNNYG. Given in full, the CDR3 is CAWRQNNYGQYF. V is TRBV30 and J is TRBJ2-4; no definite D call. The read ends 3 residues shy of where the CDR3 ends; the end is completed using the germline J gene. This CDR3 spans 12 amino acids. Germline V gene lookup returns CDR1 GTSNPN and CDR2 SVGIG (reference sequence).

This clone has a count of ten or more. The CDR3 end is not reached by the read, which stops 3 residues before it; the germline J gene fills it in. The chain combines TRBV7-2 with TRBJ2-7; D is ambiguous. There are 14 residues in the CDR3. V was cut by 5 bases and J by 4 bases, with 15 bases left in between. Per germline, CDR1 SGHTA and CDR2 FQGNSA. The CDR3 sequence is CASSPGSLGYEQYF. The part of the CDR3 DNA that was read is TGTGCCAGCAGCCCCGGTAGTCTTGGTTACGAG.

This clone was observed many times. The read finishes 3 residues shy of the CDR3 end, and the germline J gene is used to complete it. The chain uses TRBV6-2 or TRBV6-3 and TRBJ1-5, with D possibly matching TRBD1 (6 bases). V gave up 0 bases and J gave up 3 bases, with 15 bases separating them. The CDR3 extends over 17 amino acids. Germline V gene data show CDR1 as MNHEY and CDR2 as SVGEGT. CDR3 DNA (partial): TGTGCCAGCAGTTACTCTGTGAATTGGGGGCCCAATCAGCCC. It is translated as CASSYSVNWGPNQP. The entire CDR3 protein is CASSYSVNWGPNQPQHF.

This clone showed up many times. The read finishes 3 residues shy of the CDR3 end, and the germline J gene is used to complete it. The rearrangement links TRBV5-5 to TRBJ2-5; 11 nucleotides agree with TRBD1. CDR1 SGHKS and CDR2 YYEKEE come from the germline V gene (reference sequence). This CDR3 spans 15 amino acids. The junction had 3 bases not matched to a gene; V was cut back by 0 bases and J by 5 bases. The sequenced part of the CDR3 DNA is TGTGCCAGCAGCTTGGGGACAGGGGGCGGCGAGACC. It yields the protein CASSLGTGGGET. The entire CDR3 is CASSLGTGGGETQYF.

Ten or more counts support this clone. Read data end 3 residues before the CDR3 end; the end is taken from the germline J gene. The rearrangement uses TRBV7-2 and TRBJ2-7, with D maybe TRBD1 (6 bases). Germline V gives CDR1 SGHTA, CDR2 FQGNSA. The V and J ends lost 1 base and 4 bases respectively, with 14 bases between them. This CDR3 spans 15 amino acids. The covered CDR3 bases are TGTGCCAGCAGCTTAGGTGTCGTAGGGGGTTACGAG. It yields the protein CASSLGVVGGYE. The whole CDR3 sequence reads CASSLGVVGGYEQYF.

This clone was seen ten or more times. The CDR3 sequence: CASSVSGSTDTQYF. The sequenced part of the CDR3 DNA is TGTGCCAGCAGCGTTAGCGGGAGCACAGATACG. V is TRBV7-8 and J is TRBJ2-3, with TRBD2 identical over 7 bases. The CDR3 goes on 3 residues after the read ends, and that part is filled in from the germline J gene. Germline assignment: CDR1 SGHVS and CDR2 FQNEAQ. This CDR3 has 14 amino acids. Trimming cost V 5 bases and J 0 bases; bases outside gene matches: 2.

This clone was recorded at least ten times. The CDR3 end lies 3 residues beyond the end of the read and is filled in from the germline J gene. The chain employs TRBV20-1 and TRBJ2-1; 9 nucleotides agree with TRBD2. With V trimmed by 3 bases and J by 8 bases, 8 bases remained unmatched. The CDR3 has 14 amino acids. Germline V gene lookup returns CDR1 DFQATT and CDR2 SNEGSKA (reference sequence). CDR3 protein: CSASLRGGSDEQFF. CDR3 DNA (partial): TGCAGTGCTAGTTTGCGGGGGGGCTCGGATGAG.

This clone was observed many times. The read stops 3 residues short of the end of the CDR3; the missing end is completed from the germline J gene. The rearrangement uses TRBV18 and TRBJ2-1; TRBD1 agrees at 7 bases. The CDR3 is 13 residues long. From germline, CDR1 is KGHSH and CDR2 LQKENI. The trim removed 4 bases at V and 8 bases at J, leaving 5 bases unmatched. The CDR3 loop reads CASSHARGHEQFF. Incomplete CDR3 DNA: TGTGCCAGCTCACATGCTAGGGGGCATGAG. The complete variable domain, with remaining parts taken from reference TRBV18 and TRBJ2-1, reads NAGVMQNPRHLVRRRGQEARLRCSPMKGHSHVYWYRQLPEEGLKFMVYLQKENIIDESGMPKERFSAEFPKEGPSILRIQQVVRGDSAAYFCASSHARGHEQFFGPGTRLTVL.

This clone appeared many times. The observed sequence ends 3 residues before the CDR3 terminus, with the missing tail filled in from the germline J gene. V gene TRBV20-1 combines with J gene TRBJ1-4, with D possibly TRBD1 on 6 matching bases. Trimming cost V 6 bases and J 7 bases, with 12 bases left between them. Germline CDR1 is DFQATT and CDR2 is SNEGSKA (reference sequence). This CDR3 contains 12 residues. The part of the CDR3 DNA that was read is TGCAGTGCGGGGGGGGCGAGTGAAAAA. Protein product: CSAGGASEK. The CDR3 in its entirety is CSAGGASEKLFF.

This clone was seen a few times. The DNA ends 3 residues before the CDR3 does, and the rest of the CDR3 is filled in from the germline J gene. J is TRBJ2-3 and V is TRBV30, with TRBD1 identical over 8 bases. Looked up from germline, CDR1 is GTSNPN and CDR2 is SVGIG (reference sequence). This CDR3 has 17 residues. The CDR3 bases that were read are TGTGCCTGGAGCGGGGACAGGACTCCATATAGCAATCAGCCG. Translated: CAWSGDRTPYSNQP. The complete CDR3 protein is CAWSGDRTPYSNQPQYF.

The sample holds many counts of this clone. With the read ending 3 residues before the CDR3 end, the germline J gene is used to fill in that end. The V and J genes are TRBV20-1 and TRBJ1-2; D remains ambiguous. Germline CDR1 and CDR2: DFQATT and SNEGSKA (reference sequence). The CDR3 sequence is 17 residues long. The sequenced part of the CDR3 DNA is TGCAGTGCCATACCAAACGGCGGGGATGACGCCTACAATGAA. Its translation: CSAIPNGGDDAYNE. The full CDR3 sequence reads CSAIPNGGDDAYNEYTF.

This clone was found a few times. Its ends do not fully match the called genes, so a read error is possible. The read ends 3 residues shy of where the CDR3 ends; the end is completed using the germline J gene. The chain uses TRBV19 and TRBJ2-3; 8 bases are a match to TRBD1. Germline assignment: CDR1 LNHDA and CDR2 SQIVND (reference sequence). This CDR3 comprises 15 residues. The CDR3 reads CGSRLRTGNTDTQYF. The sequenced CDR3 bases are TGTGGCAGTCGTCTACGGACAGGGAACACAGATACG.

This clone was counted many times. The CDR3 end lies 3 residues beyond the end of the read and is filled in from the germline J gene. V and J are TRBV23-1 and TRBJ2-7; a possible D gene is TRBD1 (5 bases). TRBV23-1 has ORF status, its function being uncertain. Trimming removed 0 bases at V and 4 bases at J, with 13 bases between. The CDR3 runs to 15 residues. The chain's CDR3 is CASSQSQGSSYEQYF. The sequenced part of the CDR3 DNA is TGCGCCAGCAGTCAATCTCAGGGCAGCTCGTACGAG.

This clone was counted many times. The read ends 3 residues before the CDR3 terminus; that terminus is restored from the germline J gene. V usage is TRBV12-3 or TRBV12-4 and J usage is TRBJ2-7, with D possibly matching TRBD1 (5 bases). V was clipped by 4 bases and J by 0 bases, with 10 bases between them. The CDR3 spans 14 residues. CDR3 bases read: TGTGCCAGCAGTTCAACAGGCGGCTCCTACGAG. Amino acid sequence: CASSSTGGSYE. The CDR3 reads in full as CASSSTGGSYEQYF.

This clone was counted a few times. The read ends 3 residues early relative to the CDR3; the germline J gene fills the gap. The chain links TRBV18 to TRBJ1-2; 7 nucleotides align to TRBD1. The CDR3 sequence is 14 residues long. Germline assignment: CDR1 KGHSH and CDR2 LQKENI. CDR3: CASSGRTGTYDYTF. The DNA read from the CDR3 is TGTGCCAGCTCAGGACGGACAGGAACCTACGAC.

This clone showed up many times. The read falls 3 residues short of the CDR3 end, and the missing part is taken from the germline J gene. This chain connects TRBV10-1 to TRBJ2-3; 9 bases map to TRBD1. V dropped 4 bases and J dropped 3; count of bases not matched to a gene: 8. There are 16 residues in the CDR3. Looked up from germline, CDR1 is WNHNN and CDR2 is SYGVQD (reference sequence). Incomplete CDR3 DNA: TGCGCCAGCAGTGCTACAGGGGGCGGCGTGACAGATACG. Protein sequence: CASSATGGGVTDT. Given in full, the CDR3 is CASSATGGGVTDTQYF.

This clone was detected ten times or more. Here the CDR3 reads CASSIEMQNEKLFF. The CDR3 DNA, read in part, is TGTGCCAGTAGTATAGAAATGCAGAATGAAAAA. V is TRBV19 and J is TRBJ1-4; D call uncertain. The read terminates 3 residues ahead of where the CDR3 ends, so the germline J gene completes it. CDR1 LNHDA and CDR2 SQIVND come from the germline V gene (reference sequence). The CDR3 totals 14 residues. V dropped 0 bases and J dropped 5 bases, with 7 bases sitting between them.

This clone was observed at least ten times. The read ends 3 residues shy of where the CDR3 ends; the end is completed using the germline J gene. The chain carries TRBV2 and TRBJ2-7; 10 positions agree with TRBD2. Per germline, CDR1 SNHLY and CDR2 FYNNEI. Trimming cost V 0 bases and J 6 bases; bases outside gene matches: 8. The CDR3 loop spans 16 amino acids. CDR3 loop: CASSEAGTSGVGEQYF. The CDR3 DNA, read in part, is TGTGCCAGCAGTGAAGCGGGAACTAGCGGGGTTGGCGAG.

This clone was counted many times. The DNA ends 3 residues before the CDR3 does, and the rest of the CDR3 is filled in from the germline J gene. V usage is TRBV18 and J usage is TRBJ2-5; 7 bases match TRBD1. The CDR3 extends over 13 amino acids. Germline V lookup: CDR1 KGHSH, CDR2 LQKENI. Trimming cost V 0 bases and J 5 bases; bases outside gene matches: 0. The sequenced part of the CDR3 DNA is TGTGCCAGCTCACCACCGGACAGGGAGACC. The encoded protein is CASSPPDRET. The whole CDR3 region reads CASSPPDRETQYF.